These 19 T cell receptor beta chains share one sample of origin, sequenced in a study of blood T cell repertoires in COVID-19. This table comes from immunoSEQ multiplex PCR, and its TCRdb copy is limited to in-frame clones, with some not included. Here the sample spans 35,000 to 40,000 clones, just under 85% being singletons. Sequences were obtained from peripheral blood. These receptor sequences come from a human donor with acute or convalescent COVID-19. The donor label of this sample is uncertain.

The J gene is TRBJ1-1, the V gene TRBV27, with D perhaps TRBD1 (6 bases). Per germline, CDR1 MNHEY and CDR2 SMNVEV (reference sequence). CDR3 length: 14 amino acids. V dropped 3 bases and J dropped 0 bases, with 8 bases sitting between them. CDR3 residues: CASSFGQMNTEAFF. The CDR3 DNA reads as TGTGCCAGCAGTTTCGGACAGATGAACACTGAAGCTTTCTTT.

The chain recombines TRBV6-5 with TRBJ1-5; D ambiguous. CDR3 size: 13 residues. The V gene lost 8 bases and the J gene lost 4 bases, with 12 bases spanning the gap. Per germline, CDR1 MNHEY and CDR2 SVGAGI. CDR3 region: CASALGDNQPQHF. The CDR3 nucleotides read TGTGCCAGCGCCCTGGGCGATAATCAGCCCCAGCATTTT.

In this sample, this clone turned up once. V and J are TRBV6-5 and TRBJ2-5; possible D gene TRBD1, 5 bases. Trimming left V 6 bases short and J 3 bases short, with 11 bases between. This CDR3 has 13 amino acids. CDR1 is MNHEY and CDR2 is SVGAGI in the germline V gene. This chain's CDR3 is CASRTAYEETQYF. CDR3 nucleotides: TGTGCCAGCAGGACAGCTTACGAAGAGACCCAGTACTTC.

This chain links TRBV7-9 with TRBJ1-5; 9 bases fit TRBD1. The V gene's germline CDR1 is SEHNR and CDR2 FQNEAQ (reference sequence). Losses at the gene ends were 1 base for V and 2 bases for J; bases not matched to a gene: 6. The CDR3 runs to 17 residues. The CDR3 is CASSLDSQGAGNQPQHF. Written as DNA, the CDR3 is TGTGCCAGCAGCTTAGATTCACAGGGGGCCGGCAATCAGCCCCAGCATTTT.

J is TRBJ2-3 and V is TRBV3-1 (or the pseudogene TRBV3-2), with 9 bases lining up with TRBD2. The length of the CDR3 is 17 residues. V shed 1 base and J 5 bases; nucleotides not matched to a gene: 10. Germline values: CDR1 LGHDT, CDR2 YNNKEL (reference sequence). CDR3 sequence (DNA): TGTGCCAGCAGCCAAGGGGGGGCGGGGGGGCCTGGAGATACGCAGTATTTT. It is translated as CASSQGGAGGPGDTQYF.

The chain links TRBV6-1 to TRBJ2-7; D is unresolved. Germline-derived CDR1 and CDR2 are MNHNS and SASEGT. Trimming stripped 0 bases from V and 4 bases from J, with 4 bases between. CDR3 length: 12 amino acids. CDR3 coding DNA: TGTGCCAGCAGTGAAGCCCGTTACGAGCAGTACTTC. Amino acids: CASSEARYEQYF.

This chain joins TRBV6-5 and TRBJ2-3; 12 bases match TRBD2. J lost 6 bases, V lost 6 bases, and 7 bases had no gene match. There are 15 residues in the CDR3. Germline V CDR1 and CDR2: MNHEY, SVGAGI. The CDR3 DNA sequence: TGTGCCAGCAGCCCGACTAGCGGGGGTCAGGATACGCAGTATTTT. Translation: CASSPTSGGQDTQYF.

This rearrangement joins TRBV5-6 to TRBJ2-2; TRBD2 matches 15 bases. Germline V gives CDR1 SGHDT, CDR2 YYEEEE. Losses at the gene ends were 4 bases for V and 3 bases for J; bases not matched to a gene: 4. The CDR3 loop spans 17 amino acids. CDR3 coding DNA: TGTGCCAGCAGCCAGGGACTAGCGGGGGGTTACACCGGGGAGCTGTTTTTT. Translated: CASSQGLAGGYTGELFF. Complete variable domain (other parts from reference TRBV5-6 and TRBJ2-2): DAGVTQSPTHLIKTRGQQVTLRCSPKSGHDTVSWYQQALGQGPQFIFQYYEEEERQRGNFPDRFSGHQFPNYSSELNVNALLLGDSALYLCASSQGLAGGYTGELFFGEGSRLTVL.

This sequence joins TRBV23-1 and TRBJ1-2; the D gene is possibly TRBD1 (5 bases). TRBV23-1 is annotated as an ORF whose role is uncertain. CDR3 size: 15 residues. With 0 bases removed from V and 4 bases from J, the gap between germline ends came to 12 bases. The DNA of the CDR3 is TGCGCCAGCAGTCAATCGAGGCAGGGATTCTATGGCTACACCTTC. It is translated as CASSQSRQGFYGYTF.

V and J are TRBV11-2 and TRBJ1-1; perhaps TRBD1 as D (6 bases). CDR3 length: 12 residues. Trimming removed 5 bases at V and 6 bases at J, with 10 bases between. In germline, CDR1 is SGHAT, CDR2 FQNNGV. In DNA form, the CDR3 reads TGTGCCAGCAGCCTTAGGACAGCTGAAGCTTTCTTT. Protein: CASSLRTAEAFF. Using reference TRBV11-2 and TRBJ1-1 for the parts outside the CDR3, the full variable domain is EAGVAQSPRYKIIEKRQSVAFWCNPISGHATLYWYQQILGQGPKLLIQFQNNGVVDDSQLPKDRFSAERLKGVDSTLKIQPAKLEDSAVYLCASSLRTAEAFFGQGTRLTVV.

This rearrangement joins TRBV21-1 to TRBJ2-1; the table's D call TRBD2 went unverified against the DNA. TRBV21-1 is recorded as a pseudogene. The CDR3 has 13 amino acids. The DNA of the CDR3 is TGTGCCAGCGGGACTAGCGGGATGAATGAGCAGTTCTTC. Translated, it gives CASGTSGMNEQFF.

The CDR3 sequence is CASSEGLRGPGELFF. The CDR3 region has the DNA TGTGCCAGCAGTGAAGGTCTCCGGGGTCCCGGGGAGCTGTTTTTT. The chain has TRBV2 and TRBJ2-2; D is perhaps TRBD2 (5 bases). Per the germline V gene, CDR1 is SNHLY and CDR2 is FYNNEI. This CDR3 comprises 15 residues. The ends were cut back, 1 base at V and 6 bases at J, with 12 bases in the middle.

The J gene is TRBJ2-5, the V gene TRBV6-1; 11 bases fit TRBD2. The CDR3 runs 16 residues. Germline assignment: CDR1 MNHNS and CDR2 SASEGT. After removal of 4 bases from V and 5 bases from J, the junction contained 9 bases not matched to a gene. CDR3 in DNA: TGTGCCAGCAGTGGGCTTAGCGGGAGGGCCGCGGAGACCCAGTACTTC. Its protein is CASSGLSGRAAETQYF.

The chain has TRBV3-1 (or the pseudogene TRBV3-2) and TRBJ2-7, with D unclear. Germline assignment: CDR1 LGHDT and CDR2 YNNKEL (reference sequence). The CDR3 is 15 amino acids. V was pared by 0 bases and J by 2 bases, with 11 bases between. The DNA of the CDR3 is TGTGCCAGCAGCCAAGATGTCAGTCAAACCTACGAGCAGTACTTC. Amino acids: CASSQDVSQTYEQYF.

V and J are TRBV7-8 and TRBJ1-1; 7 bases line up with TRBD1. The CDR3 totals 14 residues. Trimming took 1 base from V and 7 from J; bases not matched to a gene: 6. Germline CDR1 SGHVS, CDR2 FQNEAQ. Here the CDR3 DNA reads TGTGCCAGCAGCTTAGGGAGGGGACAGCTTGAAGCTTTCTTT. Encoded protein: CASSLGRGQLEAFF.

This clone was recorded once. This chain connects TRBV7-3 to TRBJ1-2; TRBD1 might be the D (6 bases). CDR3 length: 13 residues. The germline V gene encodes CDR1 SGHTA and CDR2 FQGTGA. The V end lost 2 bases, the J end lost 6 bases, and 10 bases lay between the germline ends. CDR3 coding DNA: TGTGCCAGCAGCTTAGGGGGGGCTAATGGCTACACCTTC. As protein: CASSLGGANGYTF.

This clone was observed once. The chain couples TRBV10-3 to TRBJ1-1; D gene unclear. CDR3 length: 14 amino acids. The germline V and J ends were trimmed by 10 bases and 1 base, with 16 bases remaining between them. Germline V gene lookup returns CDR1 ENHRY and CDR2 SYGVKD. The CDR3 spells CATNGNTANTEAFF. CDR3 in DNA: TGTGCCACCAACGGAAATACAGCGAACACTGAAGCTTTCTTT.

This clone was counted a single time. The V and J genes are TRBV27 and TRBJ1-6, with a weak D call TRBD1 (6 bases). Trimming took off 2 bases at V and 6 bases at J, with 17 bases between the two ends. Per germline, CDR1 MNHEY and CDR2 SMNVEV (reference sequence). This CDR3 is 17 amino acids long. CDR3: CASSLIRTELANSPLHF. In nucleotides, the CDR3 is TGTGCCAGCAGTTTAATTAGGACAGAACTGGCTAATTCACCCCTCCACTTT.

V usage is TRBV19 and J usage is TRBJ1-2, with D perhaps matching TRBD1 (6 bases). CDR3 length: 15 residues. Germline V lookup: CDR1 LNHDA, CDR2 SQIVND (reference sequence). The germline V and J ends were trimmed by 5 bases and 3 bases, with 16 bases remaining between them. The CDR3 coding sequence is TGTGCCAGTAGTGTATCAGGTGGGACACACTATGGCTACACCTTC. Translated, it gives CASSVSGGTHYGYTF.